What follows is one TCR beta chain and its context. Its antigen is not known. The missing CDR3 end, 3 residues past where the read stops, is filled in from the germline J gene. These data are taken from a study of T cells in women clearing cervical HPV infection. Study summary: Blood came at first lesion visit for cases, post-clearance for controls. Regarding the study as a whole: Repertoire richness, not evenness, was significantly elevated in CIN3+ cases versus controls. Cases carried less TRBV6-7 than controls: roughly 0.12% versus 0.17%.

immunoSEQ multiplex PCR used an average of roughly 1,100 ng genomic DNA. Sequenced by immunoSEQ multiplex PCR; TCRdb stores in-frame clones only, minus some. The sample totals 18,000 or so clones. The germline V gene encodes CDR1 SGHVS and CDR2 FNYEAQ. This CDR3 is 18 amino acids long. The chain is built from TRBV7-6 and TRBJ1-2, with 9 bases matching TRBD1. This clonotype was obtained from a woman aged 18 to 75 with a cervical HPV16 infection that either progressed to CIN3+ or cleared (not recorded which). Sequenced sample: blood buffy coat. The DNA read from the CDR3 is TGTGCCAGCAGCTTATCTTTACAGGGGGCATCTAGCACAGATACC. Protein product: CASSLSLQGASSTDT. The full CDR3 protein is CASSLSLQGASSTDTYTF.